Sequencing of this T cell receptor (beta chain) was carried out in a study of blood T cell repertoires in COVID-19. As for the study in general: Collection of acute and convalescent COVID-19 samples took place in the United States, Italy and Spain. T cells, B-cell-depleted T cells, or PBMCs provided the cDNA or gDNA that served as material.

The CDR3 loop spans 14 amino acids. The V end was cut by 0 bases, the J end by 8 bases, with 11 bases between. Germline CDR1 is SGHRS and CDR2 is YFSETQ. Methods used by the authors: Estimation of nucleated cell counts relied on the amplification of reference gene primers. The table came from immunoSEQ multiplex PCR; TCRdb's copy has only in-frame clones and leaves some out. That table supplies the V and J calls and clone size; D and trimming were determined from the DNA. The sample has 250,000 to 300,000 clones; about 87% are singletons. The chain employs TRBV5-1 and TRBJ2-2; a possible D gene is TRBD1 (5 bases). The source is a woman between 35 and 50 years old who had recovered from COVID-19. Sequencing was carried out using peripheral blood. This CDR3 reads CASSLGVQAGELFF. In DNA, the CDR3 is TGCGCCAGCAGCTTGGGAGTACAGGCGGGGGAGCTGTTTTTT.